These 4 T cell receptor beta chains originate from one sample sequenced in a study of T cell responses to AZD1222 COVID-19 vaccine. Profiling relied on immunoSEQ multiplex PCR, and the TCRdb table lists in-frame clones only, not all of them. The sample lists approximately 100,000 clones; approximately 92% were seen once. Sequenced here: peripheral blood, sampled on day 0 of AZD1222 vaccination. The source is an adult in good health.

V usage is TRBV4-3 and J usage is TRBJ2-6; D remains ambiguous. Trimming pared 0 bases from V and 6 bases from J, leaving 6 bases between. This CDR3 has 14 residues. The germline V gene encodes CDR1 LGHNA and CDR2 YSLEER. The CDR3 sequence is CASSQDPTANVLTF. The CDR3 bases are TGCGCCAGCAGCCAAGATCCCACGGCCAACGTCCTGACTTTC.

The gene calls are TRBV4-3 and TRBJ2-3; D is possibly TRBD2 (6 bases). This CDR3 has 15 amino acids. V was shortened by 3 bases and J by 4 bases, with 14 bases between the two germline ends. Germline assignment: CDR1 LGHNA and CDR2 YSLEER. The CDR3: CASSHGGAPPDTQYF. The CDR3 coding sequence is TGCGCCAGCAGCCACGGCGGGGCCCCCCCAGATACGCAGTATTTT.

V is TRBV9 and J is TRBJ2-1; D remains ambiguous. The CDR3 runs 16 residues. Germline V gene sequence: CDR1 SGDLS, CDR2 YYNGEE. V was trimmed by 0 bases and J by 9 bases, leaving 19 bases between them. CDR3 DNA: TGTGCCAGCAGCGTAGGGGGTATTGACCGTCTCGCTGAGCAGTTCTTC. Encoded protein: CASSVGGIDRLAEQFF.

This chain connects TRBV29-1 to TRBJ1-4; the match to TRBD1 covers 8 bases. The junction had 12 bases not matched to a gene; V was cut back by 7 bases and J by 5 bases. In germline, CDR1 is SQVTM, CDR2 ANQGSEA. The CDR3 has 15 residues. Here the CDR3 reads CSGGGGTGGNEKLFF. In DNA, the CDR3 is TGCAGCGGCGGAGGGGGCACAGGGGGAAATGAAAAACTGTTTTTT.